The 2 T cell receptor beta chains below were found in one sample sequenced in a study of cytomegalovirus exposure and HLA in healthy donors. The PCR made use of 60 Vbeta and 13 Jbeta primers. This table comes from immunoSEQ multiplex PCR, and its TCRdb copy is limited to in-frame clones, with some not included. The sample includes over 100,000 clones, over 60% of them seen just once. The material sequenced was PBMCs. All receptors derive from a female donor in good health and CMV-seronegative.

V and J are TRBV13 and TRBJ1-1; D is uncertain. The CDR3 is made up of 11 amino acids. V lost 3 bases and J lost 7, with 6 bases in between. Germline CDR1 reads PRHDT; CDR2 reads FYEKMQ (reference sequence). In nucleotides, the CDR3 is TGTGCCAGCAGCTTCAGGCGTGAAGCTTTCTTT. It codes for CASSFRREAFF.

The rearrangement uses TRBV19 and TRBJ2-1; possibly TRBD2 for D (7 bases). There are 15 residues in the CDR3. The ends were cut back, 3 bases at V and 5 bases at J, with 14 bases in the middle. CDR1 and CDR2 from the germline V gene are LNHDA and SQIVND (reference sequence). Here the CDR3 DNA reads TGTGCCAGTAGTATTTTCGGCGGGGGCCACAATGAGCAGTTCTTC. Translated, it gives CASSIFGGGHNEQFF.